This note documents a single T cell receptor (beta chain) sequence. It has no known antigen specificity. No base-level quality is on record; no much larger clone is a single base apart. The library was made by 5' RACE. The instrument given in TCRdb is NextSeq 500. In the TCR library protocol, unique molecular identifiers were attached to individual cDNA molecules to correct for PCR bias and sequencing error. Both TCR alpha and beta chains were sequenced, and tight co-correlation was observed between alpha and beta sequence abundances in each sample. The original methods were these. Decombinator V4 was used to annotate the V gene, J gene and CDR3 of the TCR sequences. TCRs were defined as expanded if a significant change between any two time points was detected under a Poisson model with p below 0.0001. TCR abundances were normalised to the total number of TCRs sequenced in each sample and reported as counts per million. TRAV1-2 paired with TRAJ12, TRAJ20 or TRAJ33 defined MAIT TCRs, while TRAV10 paired with TRAJ18 defined iNKT TCRs. VDJdb, accessed on 1 November 2021, was searched for TCRs annotated for CMV, EBV and SARS-CoV-2, and TCRs annotated for more than one antigen were excluded. The raw public reads went through TCRdb reprocessing: fastp at Q25, MiXCR clone calling, in-frame beta chains kept. Merged by CDR3 protein, the rows form single entries marked with the most common genes and DNA. The V and J calls were not made by the authors but by TCRdb's processing. The sample includes fewer than 85,000 distinct CDR3 sequences, with roughly an eighth observed a single time. The top ten constitute about 4.2% of the sample.

The data are from a study of early T cells in non-severe SARS-CoV-2 infection listed by TCRdb under 2021. Regarding the study in general: Bulk RNA from unsorted whole blood was used for TCR sequencing, so alpha and beta chains could not be paired. General findings and caveats noted by the study authors: VDJdb matching was skewed toward anti-spike CD8 responses, so virus-specific expansions were likely underestimated and private and CD4 specificities were missed.

Trimming at the junction amounts to 4 bases on V and 3 bases on J, and the germline ends lie 16 bases apart. The CDR3 holds 17 amino acids from the cysteine to the phenylalanine. The retained sequence is limited to the CDR3, 51 bases, with the frame set at the first base. The study was a case-control design nested within a healthcare worker cohort in London, UK, with weekly nasopharyngeal swab PCR tests and blood sampling. Between 23 and 31 March 2020, the week of the UK lockdown, healthcare workers were enrolled and then followed up weekly for as long as 16 weeks. The source is an adult who was a healthcare worker with PCR-confirmed SARS-CoV-2 infection or an uninfected control (not recorded which). The sequenced sample consisted of whole blood. The chain employs TRBV12-3 or TRBV12-4 and TRBJ1-6; TRBD1 could be the D gene, as 6 bases match. The DNA is as follows: TGTGCCAGCAGTTCCCCCCCACGCAGGGGCTATAATTCACCCCTCCACTTT. It translates as CASSSPPRRGYNSPLHF.